The clone carrying this T cell receptor beta chain has more than one count but fewer than ten. Its target is not known. The data belong to a study of T-cell reconstitution after alpha-beta-depleted transplantation in children. Researchers prepared the TCRbeta library using unique molecular identifiers, the study reports. One entry per CDR3 protein, called by TCRdb with MiXCR from the PCR reads. The top ten hold about 2.2% of the sample, which has about 600,000 distinct CDR3 sequences, roughly 13% seen once. Findings and caveats of the study: Newly made T cells mostly supplied T-cell counts and diversity one year after transplant.

The CDR3 runs 15 residues. With 4 bases removed from V and 2 bases from J, the gap between germline ends came to 15 bases. CDR1 is SGDLS, CDR2 YYNGEE, per germline. V usage is TRBV9 and J usage is TRBJ1-1; no definite D call. Source: PBMCs, mostly from graft donor cells, taken 360 days after TCRalphabeta/CD19-depleted stem cell transplant. This TCR came from a male patient younger than 18 who had a stem cell transplant for acute myeloid leukemia, so the T cells may come from the graft donor. The CDR3 sequence is CASSFDLQINTEAFF. CDR3 coding DNA: TGTGCCAGCAGCTTCGACCTCCAGATTAACACTGAAGCTTTCTTT.